This T cell receptor (beta chain) was retrieved from a study of CD4+ T cells in melanoma. Measured with immunoSEQ multiplex PCR; TCRdb has only the in-frame clones, and not every one. The sample has roughly 120,000 clones, around 92% seen once; the top ten hold approximately 3.5%. Germline V gene data show CDR1 as SEHNR and CDR2 as FQNEAQ (reference sequence). Trimming pared 1 base from V and 8 bases from J, leaving 12 bases between. This CDR3 contains 15 residues. The clonotype originates from a human donor with melanoma. The chain recombines TRBV7-9 with TRBJ1-6; D is perhaps TRBD1 (6 bases). Material for sequencing was peripheral blood. The CDR3 sequence: CASSLGGRMDSPLHF. The DNA of the CDR3 is TGTGCCAGCAGCTTAGGGGGGCGGATGGATTCACCCCTCCACTTT.